The rows below give T cell receptor beta chains drawn from one sample of a study of blood T cell repertoires in COVID-19. Repertoires were generated with immunoSEQ multiplex PCR, while TCRdb's copy carries only in-frame clones and drops some. The sample lists around 150,000 clones, around 87% occurring once. The sample taken for sequencing was peripheral blood. Source of these receptors: a woman aged 55-69 years with active COVID-19. The CDR3 runs from the conserved cysteine through the conserved F or W. D genes are given only for firm matches. Only some rows state a clone size, as once, few, many or a class for expanded clones.

j_call | d_call | clone_size | v_call | cdr3_aa | cdr3_nt
TRBJ2-3 | . | . | TRBV10-2 | CASSELSRGYTQYF | TGCGCCAGCAGTGAGTTATCCCGGGGGTATACGCAGTATTTT
TRBJ2-3 | . | . | TRBV1 | CTSSQGTSGSSDTQYF | TGCACCAGCAGCCAAGGGACTAGCGGGAGTTCAGATACGCAGTATTTT
TRBJ2-3 | TRBD2 | . | TRBV7-9 | CASSLAGTSGTDTQYF | TGTGCCAGCAGCTTAGCCGGGACTAGCGGAACAGATACGCAGTATTTT
TRBJ2-7 | . | . | TRBV23-1 | CASSPPPGRRHEQYF | TGCGCCAGCAGTCCTCCCCCGGGAAGAAGACACGAGCAGTACTTC
TRBJ1-6 | . | . | TRBV20-1 | CSASRAGASSYNSPLHF | TGCAGTGCTAGTCGGGCAGGGGCTAGCTCCTATAATTCACCCCTCCACTTT
TRBJ2-1 | TRBD2 | . | TRBV28 | CASRGAGGNTYNEQFF | TGTGCCAGCAGGGGAGCGGGAGGTAACACCTACAATGAGCAGTTCTTC
TRBJ2-1 | . | . | TRBV27 | CASSEGFYNEQFF | TGTGCCAGCTCGGAGGGATTCTACAATGAGCAGTTCTTC
TRBJ2-1 | . | . | TRBV27 | CASSRGGSYNEQFF | TGTGCCAGCAGTAGAGGGGGCTCCTACAATGAGCAGTTCTTC
TRBJ1-2 | TRBD1 | once | TRBV7-2 | CASSQGQASYGYTF | TGTGCCAGCAGCCAGGGACAGGCCTCCTATGGCTACACCTTC
TRBJ2-5 | . | . | TRBV6-2/TRBV6-3 | CASSYDLDEETQYF | TGTGCCAGCAGTTACGACTTAGACGAAGAGACCCAGTACTTC
TRBJ1-1 | . | . | TRBV9 | CASSVDRRNTEAFF | TGTGCCAGCAGCGTAGACAGGAGGAACACTGAAGCTTTCTTT
TRBJ2-5 | . | . | TRBV7-9 | CASSLRASGGETQYF | TGTGCCAGCAGCTTACGGGCTTCCGGGGGAGAGACCCAGTACTTC
TRBJ2-5 | TRBD2 | . | TRBV29-1 | CSVPRDSGGETQYF | TGCAGCGTCCCCCGGGACAGCGGGGGGGAGACCCAGTACTTC
TRBJ2-6 | . | . | TRBV19 | CASSRQSQGTGANVLTF | TGTGCCAGTAGTAGACAGTCGCAGGGAACTGGGGCCAACGTCCTGACTTTC
TRBJ1-2 | . | . | TRBV4-1 | CASSPSAGDDYGYTF | TGCGCCAGCAGCCCGAGTGCCGGTGATGACTATGGCTACACCTTC
TRBJ1-1 | . | . | TRBV23-1 | CASSQEGGHPGTEAFF | TGCGCCAGCAGTCAAGAAGGGGGTCACCCTGGCACTGAAGCTTTCTTT
TRBJ2-7 | . | . | TRBV14 | CASSSRGTYEQYF | TGTGCCAGCAGCTCTAGGGGGACCTACGAGCAGTACTTC